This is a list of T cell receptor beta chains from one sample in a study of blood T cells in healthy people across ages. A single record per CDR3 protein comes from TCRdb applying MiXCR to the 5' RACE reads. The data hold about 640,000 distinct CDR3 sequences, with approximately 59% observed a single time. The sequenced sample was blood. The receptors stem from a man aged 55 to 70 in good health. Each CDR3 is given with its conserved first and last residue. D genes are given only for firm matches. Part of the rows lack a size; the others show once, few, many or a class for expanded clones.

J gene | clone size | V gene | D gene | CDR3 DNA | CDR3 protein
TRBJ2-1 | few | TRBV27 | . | TGTGCCAGACCAATAGGGGGGCCCTACAATGAGCAGTTCTTC | CARPIGGPYNEQFF
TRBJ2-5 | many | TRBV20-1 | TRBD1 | TGCAGTGTCCCTGGAGGGGGACAGGGACAAGAGACCCAGTACTTC | CSVPGGGQGQETQYF
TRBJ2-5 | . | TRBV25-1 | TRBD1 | TGTGCCAGCAGGGAAGGGGGACAGGGGACGATGGAGACCCAGTACTTC | CASREGGQGTMETQYF
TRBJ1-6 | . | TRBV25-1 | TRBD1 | TGTGCCAGCAGCCAAGCGGGAGGGACAGATTATTCACCCCTCCACTTT | CASSQAGGTDYSPLHF
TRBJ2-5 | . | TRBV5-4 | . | TGTGCCAGCACCTTCAGGGGTCAAGAGACCCAGTACTTC | CASTFRGQETQYF
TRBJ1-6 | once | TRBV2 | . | TGTGCCAGCAAGATTGAGGGTTCGGTAGCACCCCTCCACTTT | CASKIEGSVAPLHF
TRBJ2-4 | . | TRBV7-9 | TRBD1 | TGTGCCAGCAGCGGGCAGCAGGGGGCGAGAGCCAAAAACATTCAGTACTTC | CASSGQQGARAKNIQYF
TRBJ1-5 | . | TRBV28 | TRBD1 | TGTGCCAGCAGTTATCCCAGAGGGACAGGGGGCCTACAGCCCCAGCATTTT | CASSYPRGTGGLQPQHF
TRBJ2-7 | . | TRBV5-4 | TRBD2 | TGTGCCAGCAGCTTGGGACTAGCGGGGGACTCCTACGAGCAGTACTTC | CASSLGLAGDSYEQYF
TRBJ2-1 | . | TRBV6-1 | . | TGTGCCGGCAGTGTCCAGATTTACAATGAGCAGTTCTTC | CAGSVQIYNEQFF
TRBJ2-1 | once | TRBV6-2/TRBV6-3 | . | TGTGCCAGCAGTTATCACCGGGCGGCGGGGAGCTCCTACAATGAGCAGTTCTTC | CASSYHRAAGSSYNEQFF
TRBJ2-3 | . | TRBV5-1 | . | TGCGCCAGCAGCTATGGGCCGGGAGCAAGCACAGATACGCAGTATTTT | CASSYGPGASTDTQYF
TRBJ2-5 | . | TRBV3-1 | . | TGTGCCAGCAGCCAAGACCCGAGAGGAGAGACCCAGTACTTC | CASSQDPRGETQYF
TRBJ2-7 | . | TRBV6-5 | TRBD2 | TGTGCCAGCAGTTACTCTCCTAGCGGGGGTTTTTACGAGCAGTACTTC | CASSYSPSGGFYEQYF
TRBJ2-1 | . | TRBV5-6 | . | TGTGCCAGCAGCTTGTCAAGGGGGGAGTACAATGAGCAGTTCTTC | CASSLSRGEYNEQFF
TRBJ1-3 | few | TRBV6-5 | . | TGTGCCAGCAGTTCCGACGGGACATCGAAAGGAAACACCATATATTTT | CASSSDGTSKGNTIYF
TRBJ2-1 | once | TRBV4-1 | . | TGCGCCAGCAGCCAAGGGCAGTCTGGGAGTGGGGGTTCCTATGAGCAGTTCTTC | CASSQGQSGSGGSYEQFF
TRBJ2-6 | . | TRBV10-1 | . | TGCGCCAGCAGTGAAGGGAGTGGGGTGGGGTCCAACGTCCTGACTTTC | CASSEGSGVGSNVLTF
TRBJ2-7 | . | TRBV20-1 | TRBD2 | TGCAGTGCTAGAGTTCGAGCGGGGGGTCCCTACGAGCAGTACTTC | CSARVRAGGPYEQYF
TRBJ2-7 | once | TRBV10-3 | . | TGTGCCGTCCGGGACGGGGTGTCCTACGAGCAGTACTTC | CAVRDGVSYEQYF
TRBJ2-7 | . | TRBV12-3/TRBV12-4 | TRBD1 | TGTGCCAGCACCAGACAGGGCCCCAATGAGCAGTACTTC | CASTRQGPNEQYF
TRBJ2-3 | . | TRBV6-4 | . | TGTGCCAGCTGCTCCCCATCGACGGGCACAGATACGCAGTATTTT | CASCSPSTGTDTQYF
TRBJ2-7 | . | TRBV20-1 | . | TGCAGTGCTAGAGGGGAGTCGCTCTACGAGCAGTACTTC | CSARGESLYEQYF
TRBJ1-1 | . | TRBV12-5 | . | TGTGCTAGTGGTTTGGTACATCTGTCTACGAATCTTGAAGCTTTCTTT | CASGLVHLSTNLEAFF
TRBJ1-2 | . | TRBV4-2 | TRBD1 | TGTGCCAGCAGCCAAGACTTGGGACAGGGGAGGGAGCACGGCTACACCTTC | CASSQDLGQGREHGYTF